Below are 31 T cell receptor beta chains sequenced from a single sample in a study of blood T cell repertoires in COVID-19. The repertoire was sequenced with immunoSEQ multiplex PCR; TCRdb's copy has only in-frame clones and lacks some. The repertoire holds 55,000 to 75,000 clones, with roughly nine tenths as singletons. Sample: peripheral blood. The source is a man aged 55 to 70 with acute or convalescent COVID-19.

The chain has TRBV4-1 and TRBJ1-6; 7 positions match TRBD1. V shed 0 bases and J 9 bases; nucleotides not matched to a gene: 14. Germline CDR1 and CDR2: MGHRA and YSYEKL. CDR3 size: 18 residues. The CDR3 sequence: CASSQDRTGANSGSPLHF. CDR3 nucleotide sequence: TGCGCCAGCAGCCAAGACCGAACAGGGGCGAACTCAGGTTCACCCCTCCACTTT.

CDR3 nucleotides: TGTGCCAGTAGCTCGGCAGGGGGCTTCAATCAGCCCCAGCATTTT. Translated, it gives CASSSAGGFNQPQHF. V gene TRBV19 combines with J gene TRBJ1-5, with 8 positions matching TRBD1. This CDR3 comprises 15 residues. V dropped 6 bases and J dropped 3; count of bases not matched to a gene: 7. Per germline, CDR1 LNHDA and CDR2 SQIVND (reference sequence).

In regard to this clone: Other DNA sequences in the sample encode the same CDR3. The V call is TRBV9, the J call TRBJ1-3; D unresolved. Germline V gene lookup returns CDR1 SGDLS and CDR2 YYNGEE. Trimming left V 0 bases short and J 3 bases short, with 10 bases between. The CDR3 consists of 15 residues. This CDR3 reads CASSVGGEGGNTIYF. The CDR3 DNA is TGTGCCAGCAGCGTAGGTGGGGAGGGTGGAAACACCATATATTTT.

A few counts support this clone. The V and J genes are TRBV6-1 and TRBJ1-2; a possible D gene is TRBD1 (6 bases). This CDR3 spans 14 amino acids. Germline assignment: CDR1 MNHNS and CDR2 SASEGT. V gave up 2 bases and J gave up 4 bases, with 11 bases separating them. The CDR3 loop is CASSESSGAYGYTF. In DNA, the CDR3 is TGTGCCAGCAGTGAATCGTCAGGGGCCTATGGCTACACCTTC.

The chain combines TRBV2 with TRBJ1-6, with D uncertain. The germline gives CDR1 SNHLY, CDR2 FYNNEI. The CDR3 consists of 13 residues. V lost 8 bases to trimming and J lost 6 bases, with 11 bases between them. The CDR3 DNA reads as TGTGCCAGCGTCCGGGAGGCTAATTCACCCCTCCACTTT. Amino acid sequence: CASVREANSPLHF.

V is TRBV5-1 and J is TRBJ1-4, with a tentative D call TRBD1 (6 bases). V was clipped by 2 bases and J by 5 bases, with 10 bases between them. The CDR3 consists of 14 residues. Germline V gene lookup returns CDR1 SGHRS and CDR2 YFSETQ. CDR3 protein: CASSLEGGNEKLFF. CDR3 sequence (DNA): TGCGCCAGCAGCTTAGAAGGGGGAAATGAAAAACTGTTTTTT.

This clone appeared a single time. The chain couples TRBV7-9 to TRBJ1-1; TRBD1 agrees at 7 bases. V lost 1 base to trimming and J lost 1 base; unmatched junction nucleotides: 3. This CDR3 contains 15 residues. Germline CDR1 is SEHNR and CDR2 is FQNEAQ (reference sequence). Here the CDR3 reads CASSLDWTGNTEAFF. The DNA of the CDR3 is TGTGCCAGCAGCTTAGATTGGACAGGGAACACTGAAGCTTTCTTT.

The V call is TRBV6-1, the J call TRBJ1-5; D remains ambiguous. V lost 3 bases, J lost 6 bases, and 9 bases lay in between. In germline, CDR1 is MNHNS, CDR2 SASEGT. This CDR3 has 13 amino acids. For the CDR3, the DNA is TGTGCCAGCAGTGATCAGGTCTTTCAGCCCCAGCATTTT. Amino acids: CASSDQVFQPQHF.

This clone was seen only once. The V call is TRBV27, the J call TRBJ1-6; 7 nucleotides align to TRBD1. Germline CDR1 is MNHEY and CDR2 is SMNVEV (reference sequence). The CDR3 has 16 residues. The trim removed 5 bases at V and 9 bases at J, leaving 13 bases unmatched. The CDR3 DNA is TGTGCCAGCAGTGACCCTCGACAGGGTCCGATTTCACCCCTCCACTTT. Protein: CASSDPRQGPISPLHF.

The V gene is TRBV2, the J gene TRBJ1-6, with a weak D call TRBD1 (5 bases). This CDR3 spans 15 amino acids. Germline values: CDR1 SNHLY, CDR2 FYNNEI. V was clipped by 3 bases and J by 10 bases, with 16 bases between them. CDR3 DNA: TGTGCCAGCAGTGAGGGTCAGGGTTTCCTCTCACCCCTCCACTTT. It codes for CASSEGQGFLSPLHF. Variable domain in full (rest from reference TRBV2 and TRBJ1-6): EPEVTQTPSHQVTQMGQEVILRCVPISNHLYFYWYRQILGQKVEFLVSFYNNEISEKSEIFDDQFSVERPDGSNFTLKIRSTKLEDSAMYFCASSEGQGFLSPLHFGNGTRLTVT.

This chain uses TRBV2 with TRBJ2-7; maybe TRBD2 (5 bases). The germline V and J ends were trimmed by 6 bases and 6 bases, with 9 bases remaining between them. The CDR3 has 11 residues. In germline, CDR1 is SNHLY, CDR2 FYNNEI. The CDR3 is CASRGAREQYF. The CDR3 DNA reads TGTGCCAGCAGGGGAGCCCGCGAGCAGTACTTC.

The CDR3 loop reads CASSFTANTEAFF. CDR3 in DNA: TGTGCCAGCAGCTTTACAGCGAACACTGAAGCTTTCTTT. The chain carries TRBV7-9 and TRBJ1-1; no clear D. This CDR3 contains 13 residues. Germline values: CDR1 SEHNR, CDR2 FQNEAQ (reference sequence). The V gene lost 3 bases and the J gene lost 1 base, with 6 bases spanning the gap.

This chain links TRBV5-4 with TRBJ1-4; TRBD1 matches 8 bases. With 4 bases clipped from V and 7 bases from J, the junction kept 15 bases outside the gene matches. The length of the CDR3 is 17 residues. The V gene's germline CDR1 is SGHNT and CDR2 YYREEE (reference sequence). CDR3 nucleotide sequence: TGTGCCAGCAGCCCAGGGGGCAATTTCGTGCGGCCTGAAAAACTGTTTTTT. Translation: CASSPGGNFVRPEKLFF.

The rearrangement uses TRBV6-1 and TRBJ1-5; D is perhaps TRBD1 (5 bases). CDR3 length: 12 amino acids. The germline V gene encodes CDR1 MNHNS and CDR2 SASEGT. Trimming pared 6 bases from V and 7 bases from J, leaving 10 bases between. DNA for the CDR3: TGTGCCAGCAGAAGGGGACTCCAGCCCCAGCATTTT. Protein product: CASRRGLQPQHF.

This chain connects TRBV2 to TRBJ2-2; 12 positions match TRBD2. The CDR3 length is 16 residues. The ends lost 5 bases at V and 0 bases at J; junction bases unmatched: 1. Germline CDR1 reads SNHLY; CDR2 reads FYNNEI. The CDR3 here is CASSRLAGANTGELFF. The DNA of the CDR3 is TGTGCCAGCAGTAGACTAGCGGGGGCGAACACCGGGGAGCTGTTTTTT.

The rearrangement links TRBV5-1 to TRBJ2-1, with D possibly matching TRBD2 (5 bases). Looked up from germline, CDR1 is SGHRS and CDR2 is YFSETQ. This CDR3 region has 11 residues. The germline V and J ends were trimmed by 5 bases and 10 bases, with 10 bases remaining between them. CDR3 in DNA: TGCGCCAGCAGATCTGAGCGGGAGCAGTTCTTC. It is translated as CASRSEREQFF.

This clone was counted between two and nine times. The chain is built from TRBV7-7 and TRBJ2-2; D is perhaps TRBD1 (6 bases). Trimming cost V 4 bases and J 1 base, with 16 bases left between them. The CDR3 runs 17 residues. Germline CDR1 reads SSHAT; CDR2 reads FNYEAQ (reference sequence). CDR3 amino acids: CASSSRLHRVNTGELFF. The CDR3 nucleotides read TGTGCCAGCAGCTCTCGATTGCACAGGGTGAACACCGGGGAGCTGTTTTTT.

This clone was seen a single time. CDR3 protein: CASSWGQGTDTQYF. The CDR3 coding sequence is TGTGCCAGCAGCTGGGGACAGGGAACAGATACGCAGTATTTT. This chain uses TRBV7-8 with TRBJ2-3; TRBD1 matches 9 bases. The CDR3 contains 14 residues. Germline V gives CDR1 SGHVS, CDR2 FQNEAQ. Losses at the gene ends were 4 bases for V and 3 bases for J; bases not matched to a gene: 2.

The CDR3 loop is CASSVGGAYEQYF. The CDR3 DNA reads TGTGCCAGCAGTGTCGGGGGGGCGTACGAGCAGTACTTC. The rearrangement uses TRBV2 and TRBJ2-7, with 8 bases that match TRBD2. V dropped 4 bases and J dropped 4; count of bases not matched to a gene: 3. CDR3 length equals 13 residues. Germline-derived CDR1 and CDR2 are SNHLY and FYNNEI.

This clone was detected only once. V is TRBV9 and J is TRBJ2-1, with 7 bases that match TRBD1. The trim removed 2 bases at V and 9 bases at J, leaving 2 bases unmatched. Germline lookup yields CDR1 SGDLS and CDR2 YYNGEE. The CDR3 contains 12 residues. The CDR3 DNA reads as TGTGCCAGCAGCGTTTACAGGGGTGAGCAGTTCTTC. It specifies CASSVYRGEQFF.

The CDR3 nucleotides are TGCAGTGCTAGTGTAAGAATAGCGGTAACAGATACGCAGTATTTT. Protein: CSASVRIAVTDTQYF. The J gene is TRBJ2-3, the V gene TRBV20-1; a weak D match, TRBD2 (6 bases). Per the germline V gene, CDR1 is DFQATT and CDR2 is SNEGSKA (reference sequence). V was clipped by 3 bases and J by 3 bases, with 16 bases between them. The CDR3 totals 15 residues.

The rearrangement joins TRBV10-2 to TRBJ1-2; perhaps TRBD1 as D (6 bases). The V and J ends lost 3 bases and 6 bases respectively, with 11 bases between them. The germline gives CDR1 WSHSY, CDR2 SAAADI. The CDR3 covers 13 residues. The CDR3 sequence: CASSDGGANGYTF. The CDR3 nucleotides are TGCGCCAGCAGTGACGGGGGGGCCAATGGCTACACCTTC.

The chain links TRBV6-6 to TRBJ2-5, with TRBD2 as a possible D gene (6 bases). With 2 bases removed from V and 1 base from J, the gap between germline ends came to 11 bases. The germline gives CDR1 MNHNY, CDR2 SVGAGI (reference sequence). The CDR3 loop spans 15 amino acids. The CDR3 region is CASSYGGVIQETQYF. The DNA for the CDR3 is TGTGCCAGCAGTTACGGAGGGGTGATCCAAGAGACCCAGTACTTC.

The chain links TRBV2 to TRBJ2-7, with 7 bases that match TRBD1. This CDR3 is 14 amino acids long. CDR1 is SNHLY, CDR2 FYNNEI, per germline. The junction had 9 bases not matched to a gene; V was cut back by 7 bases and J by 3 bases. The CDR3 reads CASTLRTGLYEQYF. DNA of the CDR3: TGTGCCAGCACCCTGAGGACAGGACTCTACGAGCAGTACTTC.

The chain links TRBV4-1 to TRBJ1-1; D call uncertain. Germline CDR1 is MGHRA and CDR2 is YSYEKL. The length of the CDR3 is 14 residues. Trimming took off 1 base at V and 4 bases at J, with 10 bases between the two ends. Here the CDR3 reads CASSQVPPSTEAFF. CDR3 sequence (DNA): TGCGCCAGCAGCCAAGTTCCCCCGAGCACTGAAGCTTTCTTT.

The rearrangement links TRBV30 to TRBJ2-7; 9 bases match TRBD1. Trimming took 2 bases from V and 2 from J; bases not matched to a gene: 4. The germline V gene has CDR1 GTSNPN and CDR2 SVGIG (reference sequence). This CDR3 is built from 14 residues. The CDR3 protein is CAWSLGQGAYEQYF. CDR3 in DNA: TGTGCCTGGAGTCTGGGACAGGGAGCCTACGAGCAGTACTTC.

The DNA for the CDR3 is TGTGCCAGCAGTGAGGCAGGACAGGGCGGAAACACCATATATTTT. This codes for CASSEAGQGGNTIYF. The chain is built from TRBV25-1 and TRBJ1-3, with TRBD1 identical over 8 bases. The CDR3 is made up of 15 amino acids. J lost 4 bases, V lost 3 bases, and 5 bases had no gene match. The V gene's germline CDR1 is MGHDK and CDR2 SYGVNS. The variable domain in full, completed from reference TRBV25-1 and TRBJ1-3, reads EADIYQTPRYLVIGTGKKITLECSQTMGHDKMYWYQQDPGMELHLIHYSYGVNSTEKGDLSSESTVSRIRTEHFPLTLESARPSHTSQYLCASSEAGQGGNTIYFGEGSWLTVV.

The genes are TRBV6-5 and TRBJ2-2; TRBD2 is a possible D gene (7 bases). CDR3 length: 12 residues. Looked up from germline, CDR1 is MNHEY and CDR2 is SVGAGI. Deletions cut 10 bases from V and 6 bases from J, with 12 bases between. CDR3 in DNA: TGTGCCAATGGGGGGGCCTCCGGGGAGCTGTTTTTT. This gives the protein CANGGASGELFF.

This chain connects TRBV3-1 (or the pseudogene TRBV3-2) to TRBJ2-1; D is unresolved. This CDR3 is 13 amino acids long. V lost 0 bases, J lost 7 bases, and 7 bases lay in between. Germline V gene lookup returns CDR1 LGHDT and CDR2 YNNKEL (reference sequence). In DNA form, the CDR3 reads TGTGCCAGCAGCCAAGAAACAGAGAATGAGCAGTTCTTC. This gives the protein CASSQETENEQFF.

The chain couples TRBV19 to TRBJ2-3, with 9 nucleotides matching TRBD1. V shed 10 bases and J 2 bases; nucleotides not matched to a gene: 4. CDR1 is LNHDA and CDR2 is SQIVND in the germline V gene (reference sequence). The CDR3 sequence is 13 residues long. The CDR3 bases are TGTGCCACGCGGGACAGGGCCACAGATACGCAGTATTTT. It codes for CATRDRATDTQYF.

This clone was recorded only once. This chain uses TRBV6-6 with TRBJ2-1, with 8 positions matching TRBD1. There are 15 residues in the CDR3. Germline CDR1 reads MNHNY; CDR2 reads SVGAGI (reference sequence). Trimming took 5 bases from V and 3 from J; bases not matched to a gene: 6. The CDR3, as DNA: TGTGCCAGCAGTGACGGACAGGGTTACTACAATGAGCAGTTCTTC. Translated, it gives CASSDGQGYYNEQFF.